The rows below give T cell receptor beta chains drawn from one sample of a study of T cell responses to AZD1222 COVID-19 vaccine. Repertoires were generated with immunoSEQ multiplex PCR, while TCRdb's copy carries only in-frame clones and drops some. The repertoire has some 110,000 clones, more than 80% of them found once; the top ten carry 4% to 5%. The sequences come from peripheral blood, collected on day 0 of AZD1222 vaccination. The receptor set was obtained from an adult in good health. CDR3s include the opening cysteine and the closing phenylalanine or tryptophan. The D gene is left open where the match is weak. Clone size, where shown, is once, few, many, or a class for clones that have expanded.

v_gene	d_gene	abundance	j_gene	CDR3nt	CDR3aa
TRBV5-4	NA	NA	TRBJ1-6	TGTGCCAGCAGCTTGGAGGGGGGAGGGGCGACGTCTTCACCCCTCCACTTT	CASSLEGGGATSSPLHF
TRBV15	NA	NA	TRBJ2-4	TGTGCCACCAGCACCTCCGAGAACATTCAGTACTTC	CATSTSENIQYF
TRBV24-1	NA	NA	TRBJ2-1	TGTGCCACCAGTCCCAACTCAGGGGATGAGCAGTTCTTC	CATSPNSGDEQFF
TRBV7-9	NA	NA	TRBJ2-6	TGTGCCAGCAGCCGGGACTCTGGGGCCAACGTCCTGACTTTC	CASSRDSGANVLTF
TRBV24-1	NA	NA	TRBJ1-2	TGTGCCACCAGTGATCTTCTCGATGGCTACACCTTC	CATSDLLDGYTF
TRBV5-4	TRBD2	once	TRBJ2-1	TGTGCCAGCCCAGGGACTAGCGGGAGAGGAACCTACAATGAGCAGTTCTTC	CASPGTSGRGTYNEQFF
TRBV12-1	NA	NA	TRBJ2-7	TGTGCCAGCAGATACGGACAGGGGAGGAACGAGCAGTACTTC	CASRYGQGRNEQYF
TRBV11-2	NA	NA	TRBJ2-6	TGTGCCAGCAGCTTAGATTGGGGGAGGGCCAACGTCCTGACTTTC	CASSLDWGRANVLTF
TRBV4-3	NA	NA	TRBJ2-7	TGCGCCAGCAGCCAAGATGCCGACGGCACCTACGAGCAGTACTTC	CASSQDADGTYEQYF
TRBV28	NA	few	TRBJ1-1	TGTGCCAGCAGTTCTTGGACAGAACTGAACACTGAAGCTTTCTTT	CASSSWTELNTEAFF
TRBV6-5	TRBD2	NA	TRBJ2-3	TGTGCCAGTTTCCGGACTAGCGGGAGTAATACGCAGTATTTT	CASFRTSGSNTQYF
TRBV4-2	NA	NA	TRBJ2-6	TGTGCCAGCAGCCTGACAGCGCAAAAATCTGGGGCCAACGTCCTGACTTTC	CASSLTAQKSGANVLTF
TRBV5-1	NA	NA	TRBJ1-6	TGCGCCAGCTCCCTCGGGGGACAAACTTATAATTCACCCCTCCACTTT	CASSLGGQTYNSPLHF
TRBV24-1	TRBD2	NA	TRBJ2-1	TGTGCCACCAGTGATGGTCGACTAGCGGTTTACAATGAGCAGTTCTTC	CATSDGRLAVYNEQFF
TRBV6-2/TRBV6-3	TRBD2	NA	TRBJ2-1	TGTGCCAGCAGCCCTCCGGGACTAGCGGGAGGGAAGAATGAGCAGTTCTTC	CASSPPGLAGGKNEQFF
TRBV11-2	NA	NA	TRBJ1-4	TGTGCCAGCAGCTTAGGGACTAATGAAAAACTGTTTTTT	CASSLGTNEKLFF
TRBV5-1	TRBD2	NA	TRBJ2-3	TGCGCCAGCAGCTTGGTAGCGGGGGCCCCCGATACGCAGTATTTT	CASSLVAGAPDTQYF
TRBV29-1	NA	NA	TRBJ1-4	TGCAGCGTTGAACCTGTCGCCGGGAATGAAAAACTGTTTTTT	CSVEPVAGNEKLFF
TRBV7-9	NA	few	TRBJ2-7	TGTGCCAGCAGCTTTAGCAGGGCCCACGAGCAGTACTTC	CASSFSRAHEQYF
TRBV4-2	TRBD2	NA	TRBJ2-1	TGTGCCAGCAGCCAGGACGGGACTAGCGGGGGGCGAGACAATGAGCAGTTCTTC	CASSQDGTSGGRDNEQFF
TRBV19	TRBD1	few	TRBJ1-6	TGTGCCAGTAGTATAGATGACAGGGAGTATTCACCCCTCCACTTT	CASSIDDREYSPLHF